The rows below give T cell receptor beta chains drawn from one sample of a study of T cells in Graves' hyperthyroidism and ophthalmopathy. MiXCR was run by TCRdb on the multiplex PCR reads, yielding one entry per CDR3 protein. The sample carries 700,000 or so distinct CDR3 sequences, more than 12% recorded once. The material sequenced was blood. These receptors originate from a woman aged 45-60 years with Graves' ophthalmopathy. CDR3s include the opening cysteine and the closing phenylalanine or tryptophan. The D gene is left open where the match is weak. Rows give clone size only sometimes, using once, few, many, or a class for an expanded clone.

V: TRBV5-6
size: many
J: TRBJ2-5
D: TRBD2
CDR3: CASSPEGLAGVETQYF
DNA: TGTGCCAGCAGCCCCGAGGGACTAGCGGGAGTTGAGACCCAGTACTTC

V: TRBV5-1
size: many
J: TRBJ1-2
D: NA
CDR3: CASSLGPQGPYGYTF
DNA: TGCGCCAGCAGCTTGGGACCGCAGGGGCCTTATGGCTACACCTTC

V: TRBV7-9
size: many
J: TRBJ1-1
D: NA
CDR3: CASNPVVGTEAFF
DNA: TGTGCCAGCAACCCTGTTGTCGGCACTGAAGCTTTCTTT

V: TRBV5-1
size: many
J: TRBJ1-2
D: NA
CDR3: CASSPSDRHRYGYTF
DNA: TGCGCCAGCAGCCCGTCCGACAGGCATCGCTATGGCTACACCTTC

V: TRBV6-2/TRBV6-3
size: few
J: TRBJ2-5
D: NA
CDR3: CASSPRTKETQYF
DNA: TGTGCCAGCAGTCCGCGGACTAAAGAGACCCAGTACTTC

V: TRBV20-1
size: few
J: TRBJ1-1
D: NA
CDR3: CSAREGGNTEAFF
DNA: TGCAGTGCTAGGGAAGGGGGGAACACTGAAGCTTTCTTT

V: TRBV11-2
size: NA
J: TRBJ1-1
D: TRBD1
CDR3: CASSWWTGVTEAFF
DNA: TGTGCCAGCAGCTGGTGGACAGGGGTGACTGAAGCTTTCTTT

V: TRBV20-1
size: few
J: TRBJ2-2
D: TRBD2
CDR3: CSASQFGRAAGELFF
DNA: TGCAGTGCTAGTCAATTCGGGAGGGCGGCCGGGGAGCTGTTTTTT

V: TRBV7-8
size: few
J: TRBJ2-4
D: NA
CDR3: CASSLGVSKNIQYF
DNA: TGTGCCAGCAGCTTAGGCGTTTCCAAAAACATTCAGTACTTC

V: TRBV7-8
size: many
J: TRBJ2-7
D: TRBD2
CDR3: CASSFGLAGGSSYEQYF
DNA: TGTGCCAGCAGCTTCGGTCTAGCGGGAGGGTCGTCCTACGAGCAGTACTTC

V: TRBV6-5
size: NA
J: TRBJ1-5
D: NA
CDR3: CASSYSYRALNQPQHF
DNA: TGTGCCAGCAGTTACTCCTACAGGGCTCTCAATCAGCCCCAGCATTTT

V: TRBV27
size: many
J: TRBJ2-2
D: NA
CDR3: CASSPRGRGEGELFF
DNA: TGTGCCAGCAGCCCCCGGGGAAGGGGAGAAGGGGAGCTGTTTTTT

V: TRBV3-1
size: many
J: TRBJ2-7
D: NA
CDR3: CASSQDILASHEQYF
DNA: TGTGCCAGCAGCCAAGATATACTAGCATCCCACGAGCAGTACTTC

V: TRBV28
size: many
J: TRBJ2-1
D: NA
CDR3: CASSFKLGRDNEQFF
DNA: TGTGCCAGCAGTTTTAAACTTGGCAGGGACAATGAGCAGTTCTTC

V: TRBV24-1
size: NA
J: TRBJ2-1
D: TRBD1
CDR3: CATSDSRDSNEQFF
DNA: TGTGCCACCAGTGATTCTCGGGACAGCAATGAGCAGTTCTTC

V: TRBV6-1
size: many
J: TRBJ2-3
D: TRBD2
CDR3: CASSWGLAGNTDTQYF
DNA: TGTGCCAGCAGTTGGGGACTAGCGGGAAACACAGATACGCAGTATTTT

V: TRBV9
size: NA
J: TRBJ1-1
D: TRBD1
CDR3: CASSTRQGMDTEAFF
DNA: TGTGCCAGCAGCACCCGACAGGGGATGGACACTGAAGCTTTCTTT

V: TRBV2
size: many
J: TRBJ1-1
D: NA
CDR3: CASSDDRPGRSEAFF
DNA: TGTGCCAGCAGTGACGATCGCCCCGGGAGGTCTGAAGCTTTCTTT

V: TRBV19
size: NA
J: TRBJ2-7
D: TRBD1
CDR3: CASRPDRGTSYEQYF
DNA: TGTGCCAGTAGACCCGACAGGGGGACCTCCTACGAGCAGTACTTC

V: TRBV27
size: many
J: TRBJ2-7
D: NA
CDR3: CASSYRDGREQYF
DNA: TGTGCCAGCAGTTACAGGGACGGTCGCGAGCAGTACTTC

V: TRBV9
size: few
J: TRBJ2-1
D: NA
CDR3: CASSVARSSYNEQFF
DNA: TGTGCCAGCAGCGTAGCCAGGAGCTCCTACAATGAGCAGTTCTTC

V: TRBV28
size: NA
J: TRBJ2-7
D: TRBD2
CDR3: CASSLPGLAGAAYEQYF
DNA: TGTGCCAGCAGTTTACCGGGACTAGCGGGAGCCGCCTACGAGCAGTACTTC

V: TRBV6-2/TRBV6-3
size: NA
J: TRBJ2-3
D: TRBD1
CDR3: CASSKGAPDTQYF
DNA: TGTGCCAGCTCCAAGGGGGCGCCGGATACGCAGTATTTT

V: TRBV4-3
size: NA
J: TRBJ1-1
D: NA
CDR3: CASSQKIMNTEAFF
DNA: TGCGCCAGCAGCCAAAAAATTATGAACACTGAAGCTTTCTTT

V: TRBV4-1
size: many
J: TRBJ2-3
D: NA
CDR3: CASSNRVGTDTQYF
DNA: TGCGCCAGCAGCAACCGAGTGGGCACAGATACGCAGTATTTT

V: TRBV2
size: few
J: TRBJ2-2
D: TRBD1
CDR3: CATDRGLSGSRIGELFF
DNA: TGTGCCACGGACAGGGGGTTAAGCGGGAGTCGGATCGGGGAGCTGTTTTTT

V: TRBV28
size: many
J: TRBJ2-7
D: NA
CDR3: CASTPRDSYEQYF
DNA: TGTGCCAGCACTCCCCGGGACTCCTACGAGCAGTACTTC

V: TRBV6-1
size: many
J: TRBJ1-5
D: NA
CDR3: CASSDDGGTAISGPQHF
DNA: TGTGCCAGCAGTGATGACGGCGGGACGGCGATCAGTGGGCCCCAGCATTTT

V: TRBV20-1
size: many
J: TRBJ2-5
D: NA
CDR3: CSASWGQQETQYF
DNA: TGCAGTGCTAGTTGGGGGCAACAAGAGACCCAGTACTTC

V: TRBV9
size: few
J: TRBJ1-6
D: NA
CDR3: CASSVGQTKNSPLHF
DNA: TGTGCCAGCAGCGTAGGGCAGACGAAGAATTCACCCCTCCACTTT

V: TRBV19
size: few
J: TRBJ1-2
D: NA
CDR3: CASSAEGLNGYTF
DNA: TGTGCCAGTAGTGCCGAGGGGTTGAATGGCTACACCTTC

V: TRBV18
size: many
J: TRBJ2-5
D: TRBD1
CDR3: CASSRTGGLGETQYF
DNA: TGTGCCAGCTCACGGACAGGGGGCTTAGGAGAGACCCAGTACTTC

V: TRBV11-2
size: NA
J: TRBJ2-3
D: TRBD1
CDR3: CASSLDRGYTDTQYF
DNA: TGTGCCAGCAGCTTGGACAGGGGGTATACAGATACGCAGTATTTT

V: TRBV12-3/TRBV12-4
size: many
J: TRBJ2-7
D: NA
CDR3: CASSQNSIYEQYF
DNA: TGTGCCAGCAGCCAGAACTCAATCTACGAGCAGTACTTC

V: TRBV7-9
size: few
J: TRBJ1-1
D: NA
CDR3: CASRASDTEAFF
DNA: TGTGCCAGCCGCGCTTCTGACACTGAAGCTTTCTTT

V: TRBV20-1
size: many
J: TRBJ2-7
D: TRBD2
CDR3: CSAATSVETYEQYF
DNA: TGCAGTGCTGCAACTAGCGTAGAGACTTACGAGCAGTACTTC

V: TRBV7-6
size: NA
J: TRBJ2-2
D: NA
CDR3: CASSLKLNTGELFF
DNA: TGTGCCAGCAGCTTAAAATTGAACACCGGGGAGCTGTTTTTT

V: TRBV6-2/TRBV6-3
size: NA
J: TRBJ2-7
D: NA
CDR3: CASSYSVGRNYEQYF
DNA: TGTGCCAGCAGTTACTCGGTGGGACGGAACTACGAGCAGTACTTC

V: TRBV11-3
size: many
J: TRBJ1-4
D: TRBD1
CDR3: CASSFGQGSNEKLFF
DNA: TGTGCCAGCAGCTTTGGACAGGGGTCTAATGAAAAACTGTTTTTT

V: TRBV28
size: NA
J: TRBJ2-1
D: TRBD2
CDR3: CASSLASGRFHEQFF
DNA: TGTGCCAGCAGTTTAGCTAGCGGGAGGTTCCATGAGCAGTTCTTC

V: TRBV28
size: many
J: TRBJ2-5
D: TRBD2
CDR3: CASSLGTSGRNQETQYF
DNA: TGTGCCAGCAGTTTAGGGACTAGCGGACGAAATCAAGAGACCCAGTACTTC

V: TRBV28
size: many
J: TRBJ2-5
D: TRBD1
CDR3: CASTPIDRANQETQYF
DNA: TGTGCCAGCACTCCTATCGACAGGGCAAACCAAGAGACCCAGTACTTC

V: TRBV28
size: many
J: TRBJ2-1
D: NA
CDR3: CASSDTNDNEQFF
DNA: TGTGCCAGCAGTGATACAAACGACAATGAGCAGTTCTTC

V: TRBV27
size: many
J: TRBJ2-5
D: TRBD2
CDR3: CASRLAGAPQETQYF
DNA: TGTGCCAGCAGATTAGCGGGAGCCCCCCAAGAGACCCAGTACTTC

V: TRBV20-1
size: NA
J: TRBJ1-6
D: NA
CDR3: CSARDLEGVNNSPLHF
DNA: TGCAGTGCTAGAGATCTTGAGGGGGTTAATAATTCACCCCTCCACTTT

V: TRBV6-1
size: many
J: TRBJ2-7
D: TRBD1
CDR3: CASSGQGYEQYF
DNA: TGTGCCAGCTCGGGACAGGGATACGAGCAGTACTTC

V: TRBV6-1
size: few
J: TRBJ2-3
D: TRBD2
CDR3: CASNSGGAADTQYF
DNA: TGTGCCAGCAATAGCGGGGGAGCCGCAGATACGCAGTATTTT

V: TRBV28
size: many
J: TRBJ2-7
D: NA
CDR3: CASRGTFLTEQYF
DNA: TGTGCCAGCAGAGGGACATTCCTAACCGAGCAGTACTTC

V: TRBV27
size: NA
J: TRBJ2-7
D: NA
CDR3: CASSPAGLFSYEQYF
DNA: TGTGCCAGCAGTCCCGCGGGACTTTTTTCCTACGAGCAGTACTTC

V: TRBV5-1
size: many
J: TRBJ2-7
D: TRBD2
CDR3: CASSDRTSGSYEQYF
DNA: TGCGCCAGCAGCGACAGGACTAGCGGCTCCTACGAGCAGTACTTC

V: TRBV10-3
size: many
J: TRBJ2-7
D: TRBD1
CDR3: CAISGASGQGSYEQYF
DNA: TGTGCCATCAGTGGAGCCTCCGGACAGGGGTCCTACGAGCAGTACTTC

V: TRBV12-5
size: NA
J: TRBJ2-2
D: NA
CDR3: CASGGPGIGAGELFF
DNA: TGTGCTAGTGGTGGCCCAGGGATCGGGGCCGGGGAGCTGTTTTTT

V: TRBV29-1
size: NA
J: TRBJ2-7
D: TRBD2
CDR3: CSFRRSSGNSGEQYF
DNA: TGCAGCTTTCGGAGATCTAGCGGGAACTCGGGGGAGCAGTACTTC

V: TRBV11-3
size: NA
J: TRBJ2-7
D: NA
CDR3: CASSKFIGRHSYEQYF
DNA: TGTGCCAGCAGCAAATTTATAGGACGGCACTCCTACGAGCAGTACTTC

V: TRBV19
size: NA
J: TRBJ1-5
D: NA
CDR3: CASRLYRESGQPQHF
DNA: TGTGCCAGTAGGTTATACAGGGAATCTGGTCAGCCCCAGCATTTT